This T cell receptor beta chain is drawn from a study of T cell repertoires in cytomegalovirus infection. Background on the study: Carrying CMV and the relevant HLA type showed in public TCR beta signatures.

Study-wide results and caveats: What dominated the ex vivo response were HLA-C-restricted CMV-specific TCR beta clonotypes.

In this sample, this clonotype turned up a few times. What it binds is unknown. CDR3 size: 14 residues. Looked up from germline, CDR1 is MNHNY and CDR2 is SVGAGI (reference sequence). The ends were cut back, 4 bases at V and 7 bases at J, with 14 bases in the middle. A single record per CDR3 protein comes from TCRdb applying MiXCR to the reads. This sample carries approximately 600,000 distinct CDR3 sequences, over 35% of them seen once, and the ten largest clones take around 48%. The chain combines TRBV6-6 with TRBJ2-1, with D perhaps TRBD1 or TRBD2 (5 bases each). This specimen was cultured PBMCs, taken from culture after CMV antigen stimulation. The origin of this receptor is a human donor in good health (CMV status not recorded). Some clones in this sample may be carry-over from other donors' samples. CDR3 residues: CASSLGQGENEQFF. CDR3 in DNA: TGTGCCAGCAGTTTAGGGCAAGGGGAGAATGAGCAGTTCTTC.